These 28 T cell receptor beta chains originate from one sample sequenced in a study of T cell repertoires in cytomegalovirus infection (dated by TCRdb to 2018 to 2020). Instrument used: Illumina HiSeq 1500. The public reads were run again by TCRdb, first through fastp at Q25 and then through MiXCR, and only productive beta chains were kept. Rows merge per CDR3 protein into single entries with the most common DNA and genes. This sample comprises about 490,000 distinct CDR3 sequences, 16% of them detected only once. The ten biggest clones cover under 30% of the sample. The sequenced sample was CD8+ T cells from PBMCs. The receptors shown here come from a human donor in good health (CMV status not recorded). Some clones in this sample may be carry-over from other donors' samples.

This clonotype occurred a few times. The rearrangement joins TRBV6-5 to TRBJ2-3; 14 bases agree with TRBD2. Trimming removed 1 base from V and 5 bases from J; junction bases left unmatched: 23. The CDR3 has 23 amino acids. In germline, CDR1 is MNHEY, CDR2 SVGAGI. The CDR3: CASSYYIPGLAGDTPHDVDTQYF. The CDR3 DNA sequence: TGTGCCAGCAGTTACTATATCCCGGGACTAGCGGGAGATACCCCGCATGATGTAGATACGCAGTATTTT.

The chain combines TRBV19 with TRBJ1-2; a weak D match, TRBD1 (6 bases). The germline gives CDR1 LNHDA, CDR2 SQIVND (reference sequence). V lost 3 bases, J lost 6 bases, and 14 bases lay in between. CDR3 length: 14 residues. The CDR3 region is CASSMWQGMDGYTF. Here the CDR3 DNA reads TGTGCCAGTAGTATGTGGCAGGGGATGGATGGCTACACCTTC.

This chain uses TRBV14 with TRBJ2-6; D is undetermined. V was cut by 2 bases and J by 12 bases, with 8 bases left in between. The CDR3 contains 12 residues. Germline-derived CDR1 and CDR2 are SGHDN and FVKESK. The CDR3 loop is CASSQTRVVLTF. In DNA, the CDR3 is TGTGCCAGCAGCCAAACCCGCGTCGTCCTGACTTTC.

In this sample, this clonotype turned up many times. The V call is TRBV19, the J call TRBJ1-2; 7 nucleotides line up with TRBD1. The CDR3 loop spans 15 amino acids. Trimming removed 10 bases from V and 0 bases from J; junction bases left unmatched: 11. Germline V lookup: CDR1 LNHDA, CDR2 SQIVND (reference sequence). The CDR3 is CATEHRGQANYGYTF. DNA for the CDR3: TGTGCCACCGAGCACCGTGGACAGGCTAACTATGGCTACACCTTC.

The chain recombines TRBV10-3 with TRBJ2-2; 8 bases map to TRBD2. CDR3 size: 14 residues. Germline V gene lookup returns CDR1 ENHRY and CDR2 SYGVKD. The ends lost 10 bases at V and 4 bases at J; junction bases unmatched: 8. This CDR3 is CATGGGASTGELFF. The CDR3 region has the DNA TGTGCCACGGGGGGGGGGGCCAGCACCGGGGAGCTGTTTTTT.

As for this clonotype: A clone one base away is much larger, so this may be a read error. This chain connects TRBV7-6 to TRBJ1-3; D is perhaps TRBD1 (6 bases). Germline loops: CDR1 SGHVS, CDR2 FNYEAQ. The CDR3 contains 14 residues. CDR3 bases: TGTGACAGCAGCCCCTTGGGGGGGCGGCACACCATATATTTT. It specifies CDSSPLGGRHTIYF. The full variable domain, rest sourced from reference TRBV7-6 and TRBJ1-3, is GAGVSQSPRYKVTKRGQDVALRCDPISGHVSLYWYRQALGQGPEFLTYFNYEAQQDKSGLPNDRFSAERPEGSISTLTIQRTEQRDSAMYRCDSSPLGGRHTIYFGEGSWLTVV.

This clonotype appeared many times. The chain is built from TRBV27 and TRBJ2-1; no reliable D call. The CDR3 has 15 residues. V was trimmed by 4 bases and J by 2 bases, leaving 12 bases between them. CDR1 and CDR2 from the germline V gene are MNHEY and SMNVEV (reference sequence). CDR3 sequence reads: CASSSRTIPYNEQFF. CDR3 nucleotides: TGTGCCAGCAGTTCGAGAACGATCCCCTACAATGAGCAGTTCTTC.

This clonotype was observed at least ten times. J is TRBJ2-5 and V is TRBV28; D perhaps matches TRBD2 (6 bases). The V gene's germline CDR1 is MDHEN and CDR2 SYDVKM. This CDR3 has 16 amino acids. With 4 bases removed from V and 1 base from J, the gap between germline ends came to 16 bases. The CDR3 region is CASSSTSRDFQETQYF. The CDR3 bases are TGTGCCAGCAGTTCCACGTCCCGGGACTTCCAAGAGACCCAGTACTTC.

This clonotype was observed a few times. The chain is built from TRBV27 and TRBJ2-1; 9 bases agree with TRBD1. The CDR3 totals 16 residues. Germline lookup yields CDR1 MNHEY and CDR2 SMNVEV (reference sequence). Losses at the gene ends were 5 bases for V and 5 bases for J; bases not matched to a gene: 10. CDR3 sequence reads: CASSAPPGQGHNEQFF. DNA for the CDR3: TGTGCCAGCAGTGCCCCACCGGGACAGGGCCACAATGAGCAGTTCTTC.

In its sample, this clonotype was seen a few times. One junction end does not reproduce the germline sequence, and a read error may be involved. The genes are TRBV7-3 and TRBJ1-1; 7 nucleotides line up with TRBD1. This CDR3 is built from 16 residues. Germline CDR1 and CDR2: SGHTA and FQGTGA. The CDR3 loop is CASSLRGIRDSLFLFF. For the CDR3, the DNA is TGTGCCAGCAGCTTAAGAGGGATCCGGGACAGTCTGTTTCTTTTTTTT.

This clonotype was counted a few times. The germline gene is not matched at one end of the junction; a read error may be the cause. The rearrangement uses TRBV4-1 and TRBJ2-3, with 8 bases matching TRBD2. The CDR3 totals 13 residues. Germline V lookup: CDR1 MGHRA, CDR2 YSYEKL. CDR3 nucleotides: TGTGCCAGCAGCAACGGACTAGCTGATACGCAGTATTTT. It is translated as CASSNGLADTQYF.

This clonotype was detected ten times or more. The chain recombines TRBV4-2 with TRBJ1-4; no clear D gene. Germline values: CDR1 LGHNA, CDR2 YNFKEQ. The CDR3 extends over 11 amino acids. The V end lost 3 bases, the J end lost 7 bases, and 3 bases lay between the germline ends. The CDR3 protein is CASSQSEKLFF. The CDR3 DNA sequence: TGTGCCAGCAGCCAGAGTGAAAAACTGTTTTTT.

In regard to this clonotype: A single base separates this from a much larger clone, so it may be a read error. The chain employs TRBV6-5 and TRBJ1-4; unclear D gene. CDR1 is MNHEY, CDR2 SVGAGI, per germline. There are 14 residues in the CDR3. CDR3 sequence: CTSGKGWVNEKLFF. CDR3 in DNA: TGTACCAGCGGGAAGGGCTGGGTCAATGAAAAACTGTTTTTT.

This clonotype turned up a few times. The chain joins TRBV20-1 to TRBJ2-7; 7 bases agree with TRBD1. The J segment lost 1 base and the V segment lost 0 bases, leaving 6 bases of the junction unmatched. Germline CDR1 DFQATT, CDR2 SNEGSKA (reference sequence). The CDR3 sequence is 15 residues long. The CDR3 region has the DNA TGCAGTGCTAGAGAATCAGGGACAGTATCCTACGAGCAGTACTTC. Residues: CSARESGTVSYEQYF.

Many counts were recorded for this clonotype. The genes are TRBV7-3 and TRBJ2-3; D gene ambiguous. Trimming removed 6 bases from V and 0 bases from J, with 7 bases in between. CDR3 length: 13 amino acids. Germline CDR1 SGHTA, CDR2 FQGTGA. Written as DNA, the CDR3 is TGTGCCAGCAGTCCTGACAGCACAGATACGCAGTATTTT. Its protein is CASSPDSTDTQYF.

The chain links TRBV9 to TRBJ1-1; D is perhaps TRBD1 (5 bases). CDR1 is SGDLS and CDR2 is YYNGEE in the germline V gene. Trimming stripped 3 bases from V and 3 bases from J, with 18 bases between. This CDR3 spans 16 amino acids. DNA for the CDR3: TGTGCCAGCAGCGGGGGAGGGCAGGGTGGACACACTGAAGCTTTCTTT. Translation: CASSGGGQGGHTEAFF.

This clonotype was seen many times. This chain uses TRBV15 with TRBJ1-2; TRBD1 might be the D (6 bases). Germline CDR1 is LNHNV and CDR2 is YYDKDF (reference sequence). This CDR3 is built from 13 residues. Trimming took 0 bases from V and 6 from J, leaving 8 bases between them. In nucleotides, the CDR3 is TGTGCCACCAGCAGAGACAGGGGAAATGGCTACACCTTC. Translation: CATSRDRGNGYTF.

This clonotype has ten or more counts. The CDR3 nucleotides are TGTGCCAGCAGCCTATCCGGGACAGACTATGGCTACACCTTC. Its protein product is CASSLSGTDYGYTF. The chain recombines TRBV7-3 with TRBJ1-2; 7 nucleotides agree with TRBD1. Germline CDR1 reads SGHTA; CDR2 reads FQGTGA. Trimming took 5 bases from V and 3 from J; bases not matched to a gene: 6. The CDR3 consists of 14 residues.

Many counts were recorded for this clonotype. The V call is TRBV7-2, the J call TRBJ1-2, with D maybe TRBD1 (6 bases). Trimming took 0 bases from V and 7 from J, leaving 12 bases between them. The CDR3 is made up of 14 amino acids. CDR1 is SGHTA, CDR2 FQGNSA, per germline. The CDR3 bases are TGTGCCAGCAGCTTAGCGGGGGGGCCAACTGGCTACACCTTC. It specifies CASSLAGGPTGYTF.

The sample holds many counts of this clonotype. This rearrangement joins TRBV6-1 to TRBJ2-1; 8 nucleotides align to TRBD2. The trim removed 0 bases at V and 7 bases at J, leaving 8 bases unmatched. The CDR3 sequence is 16 residues long. The germline V gene encodes CDR1 MNHNS and CDR2 SASEGT. The CDR3 here is CASSEATSGSWNEQFF. The CDR3 DNA reads as TGTGCCAGCAGTGAAGCAACTAGCGGATCTTGGAATGAGCAGTTCTTC.

This clonotype was seen more than once but under ten times. V is TRBV6-6 and J is TRBJ2-2; TRBD1 aligns across 9 bases. This CDR3 is built from 15 residues. V lost 4 bases, J lost 5 bases, and 5 bases stayed unmatched. From germline, CDR1 is MNHNY and CDR2 SVGAGI (reference sequence). The CDR3 is CASSWGQGRTGELFF. CDR3 sequence (DNA): TGTGCCAGCAGTTGGGGACAGGGAAGGACCGGGGAGCTGTTTTTT.

This clonotype was recorded many times. The chain is built from TRBV28 and TRBJ1-6; a possible D gene is TRBD1 (6 bases). CDR3 length equals 18 residues. In germline, CDR1 is MDHEN, CDR2 SYDVKM. Trimming shortened V by 3 bases and J by 0 bases, and 15 bases separated the two germline ends. CDR3 nucleotide sequence: TGTGCCAGCAGTTTTCCACAGGGTTTAAACTCCTATAATTCACCCCTCCACTTT. Its translation is CASSFPQGLNSYNSPLHF.

The chain joins TRBV29-1 to TRBJ2-5; 7 bases are a match to TRBD2. Germline V CDR1 and CDR2: SQVTM, ANQGSEA. With 6 bases clipped from V and 1 base from J, the junction kept 11 bases outside the gene matches. This CDR3 is 15 amino acids long. The CDR3 loop is CSVRETSPVQETQYF. DNA for the CDR3: TGCAGCGTGCGGGAGACTAGTCCCGTCCAAGAGACCCAGTACTTC.

This clonotype was counted between two and nine times. This sequence joins TRBV20-1 and TRBJ2-1; D gene uncertain. V dropped 1 base and J dropped 6 bases, with 19 bases sitting between them. The CDR3 has 16 residues. Germline V CDR1 and CDR2: DFQATT, SNEGSKA (reference sequence). As DNA, the CDR3 is TGCAGTGCTAGAGTCCTTGGCGGCTCGCTAGTCAATGAGCAGTTCTTC. It encodes CSARVLGGSLVNEQFF.

Many counts were recorded for this clonotype. The chain is built from TRBV12-3 or TRBV12-4 and TRBJ2-1; weak D call: TRBD1 (6 bases). CDR3 length: 12 amino acids. Between the trimmed V and J ends, which lost 6 bases and 8 bases, there was a span of 11 bases. The CDR3 loop reads CASRTGSYEQFF. DNA for the CDR3: TGTGCCAGCAGGACAGGTTCCTATGAGCAGTTCTTC.

This clonotype was observed many times. The chain uses TRBV7-2 and TRBJ1-3, with 7 bases aligning to TRBD1. The CDR3 loop spans 14 amino acids. The ends lost 6 bases at V and 4 bases at J; junction bases unmatched: 6. Looked up from germline, CDR1 is SGHTA and CDR2 is FQGNSA. This CDR3 is CASRDRSAGNTIYF. The CDR3 nucleotides are TGTGCCAGCAGGGACAGGTCGGCAGGAAACACCATATATTTT.

CDR3 region: CASSAPEGPVYEQYF. In DNA, the CDR3 is TGTGCCAGCAGTGCCCCCGAGGGGCCGGTCTACGAGCAGTACTTC. This sequence joins TRBV2 and TRBJ2-7; tentatively, D is TRBD1 or TRBD2 (5 bases each). The CDR3 is 15 amino acids. V lost 4 bases and J lost 3, with 16 bases in between. CDR1 SNHLY and CDR2 FYNNEI come from the germline V gene.

This clonotype showed up many times. The chain joins TRBV6-1 to TRBJ2-1; D may be TRBD1 (5 bases). Deletions cut 1 base from V and 8 bases from J, with 18 bases between. The CDR3 length is 16 residues. Germline CDR1 MNHNS, CDR2 SASEGT. CDR3 sequence reads: CASSEEGLVILDEQFF. CDR3 DNA sequence: TGTGCCAGCAGTGAAGAGGGGCTAGTAATCTTAGATGAGCAGTTCTTC.